This paragraph reports one T cell receptor beta chain. CDR1 and CDR2 from the germline V gene are LNHDA and SQIVND (reference sequence). CDR3 size: 14 residues. Trimming at V came to 1 base and at J to 4 bases, leaving 3 bases not matched to a gene. Sequencing was performed with immunoSEQ multiplex PCR; in TCRdb, only in-frame clones are kept and a portion is missing. The sample yields about 310,000 clones, about 77% seen once. The data are from a study of cytotoxic CD8 clonotypes in ibrutinib-treated CLL. The sequencing here drew on PBMCs, taken before ibrutinib treatment. The chain links TRBV19 to TRBJ2-7; the match to TRBD1 covers 8 bases. The TCR originated in a human donor with chronic lymphocytic leukemia. Here the CDR3 reads CASSIGGQGYEQYF. CDR3 coding DNA: TGTGCCAGTAGTATAGGCGGACAGGGTTACGAGCAGTACTTC.